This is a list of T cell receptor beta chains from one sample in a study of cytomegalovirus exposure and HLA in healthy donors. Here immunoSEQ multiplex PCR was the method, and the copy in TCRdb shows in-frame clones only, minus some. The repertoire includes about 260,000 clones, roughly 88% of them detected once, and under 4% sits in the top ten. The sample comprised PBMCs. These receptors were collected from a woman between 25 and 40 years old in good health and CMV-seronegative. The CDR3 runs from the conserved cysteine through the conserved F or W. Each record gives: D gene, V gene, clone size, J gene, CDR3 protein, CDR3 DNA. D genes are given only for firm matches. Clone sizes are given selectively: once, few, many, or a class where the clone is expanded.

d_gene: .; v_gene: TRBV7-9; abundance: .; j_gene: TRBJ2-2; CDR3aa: CASSLERFGELFF; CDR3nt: TGTGCCAGCAGCTTAGAGCGGTTCGGGGAGCTGTTTTTT
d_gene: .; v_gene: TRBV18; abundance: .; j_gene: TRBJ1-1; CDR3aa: CASSQAIGGHTEAFF; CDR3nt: TGTGCCAGCTCTCAGGCCATAGGAGGGCACACTGAAGCTTTCTTT
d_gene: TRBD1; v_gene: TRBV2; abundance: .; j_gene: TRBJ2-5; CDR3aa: CASRWTGGGPETQYF; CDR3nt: TGTGCCAGCAGATGGACAGGGGGCGGGCCGGAGACCCAGTACTTC
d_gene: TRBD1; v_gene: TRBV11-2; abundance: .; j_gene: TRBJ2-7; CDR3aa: CASSMDRALAIYEQYF; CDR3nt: TGTGCCAGCAGCATGGACAGGGCGCTTGCAATCTACGAGCAGTACTTC
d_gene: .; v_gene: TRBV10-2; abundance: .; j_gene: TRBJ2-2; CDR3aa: CASTATGELFF; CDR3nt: TGCGCCAGCACGGCTACCGGGGAGCTGTTTTTT
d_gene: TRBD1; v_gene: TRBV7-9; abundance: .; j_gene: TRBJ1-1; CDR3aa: CASSPTGGAYTEAFF; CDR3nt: TGTGCCAGCAGCCCTACAGGGGGCGCTTACACTGAAGCTTTCTTT
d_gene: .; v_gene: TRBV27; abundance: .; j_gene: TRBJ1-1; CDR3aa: CASSFGGWPEAFF; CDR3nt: TGTGCCAGCAGTTTCGGGGGGTGGCCTGAAGCTTTCTTT
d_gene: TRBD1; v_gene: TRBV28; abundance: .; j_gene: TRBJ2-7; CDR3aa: CASSLWKQGVPLSYEQYF; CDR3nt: TGTGCCAGCAGTTTATGGAAGCAGGGGGTACCCCTCTCCTACGAGCAGTACTTC
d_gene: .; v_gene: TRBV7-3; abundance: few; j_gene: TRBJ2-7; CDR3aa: CASSLMAASSYEQYF; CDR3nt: TGTGCCAGCAGCTTAATGGCAGCTAGCTCCTACGAGCAGTACTTC
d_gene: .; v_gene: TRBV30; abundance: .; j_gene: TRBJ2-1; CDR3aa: CATEGAVYNEQFF; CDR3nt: TGTGCCACCGAAGGTGCGGTTTACAATGAGCAGTTCTTC
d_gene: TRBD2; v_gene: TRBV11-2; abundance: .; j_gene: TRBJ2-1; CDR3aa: CASSLARSGRGNEQFF; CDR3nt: TGTGCCAGCAGCTTAGCTCGTAGCGGGAGGGGGAATGAGCAGTTCTTC
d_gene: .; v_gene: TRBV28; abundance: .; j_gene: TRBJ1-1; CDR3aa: CASSEQFTDPEAFF; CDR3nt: TGTGCCAGCAGTGAACAGTTCACCGACCCTGAAGCTTTCTTT